This record looks at one T cell receptor (beta chain) sequence and its context. The antigen is not known. The data stem from a study of neoadjuvant anti-PD-1 for oral cavity cancer. About the research overall: Non-progressing patients received a fourth nivolumab dose near day 43, then surgery on days 50-56. Broader study findings: Treg/Th17 ratio rose with pretreatment blood and fell with post-treatment tumor TCRbeta clonality. TCR analyses covered only a few patients per response group.

Germline loops: CDR1 PRHDT, CDR2 FYEKMQ (reference sequence). Trimming stripped 8 bases from V and 1 base from J, with 11 bases between. The CDR3 is made up of 13 amino acids. Clones were sequenced by immunoSEQ multiplex PCR, and TCRdb holds only the in-frame ones, with some missing. The top ten hold around 3% of the sample, which has 17,000 or so clones, 50% to 75% seen once. Patients had newly diagnosed, untreated stage II-IVA oral cavity squamous cell carcinoma. The source of this sequence is a person between 40 and 85 years old with oral cavity squamous cell carcinoma. The specimen comprised PBMCs, sampled before nivolumab (anti-PD-1) treatment. This chain uses TRBV13 with TRBJ1-2; D is uncertain. For the CDR3, the DNA is TGTGCCAGCCAGAGATGGGTTAACTATGGCTACACCTTC. Amino acid sequence: CASQRWVNYGYTF.